These 13 T cell receptor beta chains were sequenced from one sample in a study of T cell responses to AZD1222 COVID-19 vaccine. TCRdb keeps only in-frame clones here, not all; method: immunoSEQ multiplex PCR. The sample lists about 130,000 clones; 93% were seen once. The sample consisted of peripheral blood, taken on day 0 of AZD1222 vaccination. Receptor source: an adult in good health.

The J gene is TRBJ2-2, the V gene TRBV29-1; TRBD2 agrees at 8 bases. The V and J ends lost 4 bases and 5 bases, in that order; junction bases with no gene match: 9. The germline V gene has CDR1 SQVTM and CDR2 ANQGSEA. The CDR3 sequence is 15 residues long. The CDR3 DNA reads as TGCAGCGTTGTGGTAGCGGGGATTTATACCGGGGAGCTGTTTTTT. Translating it yields CSVVVAGIYTGELFF.

V is TRBV7-7 and J is TRBJ2-5, with D perhaps matching TRBD2 (6 bases). V lost 5 bases and J 5 bases, leaving 21 bases between the germline ends. CDR1 and CDR2 from the germline V gene are SSHAT and FNYEAQ (reference sequence). There are 16 residues in the CDR3. CDR3 DNA sequence: TGTGCCAGCAGCCCCCTCTCCGGGACCGGGAGTGAGACCCAGTACTTC. Translated: CASSPLSGTGSETQYF.

This chain uses TRBV6-6 with TRBJ1-2; D is unresolved. Germline CDR1 and CDR2: MNHNY and SVGAGI (reference sequence). This CDR3 is built from 13 residues. Trimming stripped 7 bases from V and 6 bases from J, with 15 bases between. In nucleotides, the CDR3 is TGTGCCAGCACCTCCTGGAGGTGGAATGGCTACACCTTC. It translates to CASTSWRWNGYTF.

This clone was recorded only once. The chain carries TRBV7-8 and TRBJ1-2, with 10 nucleotides matching TRBD1. The V gene's germline CDR1 is SGHVS and CDR2 FQNEAQ. The CDR3 spans 15 residues. Unmatched junction bases numbered 9, after V lost 5 bases and J lost 6 bases. This CDR3 is CASSSPGTGVNGYTF. The DNA of the CDR3 is TGTGCCAGCAGCAGCCCTGGGACAGGGGTGAATGGCTACACCTTC.

The J gene is TRBJ1-5, the V gene TRBV6-5; the D is unclear. Germline loops: CDR1 MNHEY, CDR2 SVGAGI. V was shortened by 10 bases and J by 3 bases, with 10 bases between the two germline ends. CDR3 size: 12 residues. CDR3: CATGGPNQPQHF. For the CDR3, the DNA is TGTGCCACGGGAGGTCCCAATCAGCCCCAGCATTTT.

The chain has TRBV10-3 and TRBJ1-2; D unresolved. Germline V gives CDR1 ENHRY, CDR2 SYGVKD. CDR3 length: 16 residues. The V end was cut by 3 bases, the J end by 6 bases, with 20 bases between. CDR3 DNA: TGTGCCATCAGTGATCTGGGCCCCTATCCTTCGGATGGCTACACCTTC. It specifies CAISDLGPYPSDGYTF.

V usage is TRBV30 and J usage is TRBJ2-6, with a possible D match to TRBD1 (5 bases). CDR3 size: 18 residues. Trimming pared 0 bases from V and 0 bases from J, leaving 15 bases between. CDR1 is GTSNPN, CDR2 SVGIG, per germline (reference sequence). This chain's CDR3 is CAWSVKGQASSGANVLTF. The CDR3 DNA is TGTGCCTGGAGTGTAAAGGGGCAGGCTAGCTCTGGGGCCAACGTCCTGACTTTC. Supplemented by reference TRBV30 and TRBJ2-6, the full variable domain reads SQTIHQWPATLVQPVGSPLSLECTVEGTSNPNLYWYRQAAGRGLQLLFYSVGIGQISSEVPQNLSASRPQDRQFILSSKKLLLSDSGFYLCAWSVKGQASSGANVLTFGAGSRLTVL.

The chain carries TRBV6-5 and TRBJ2-2; D remains ambiguous. This CDR3 comprises 13 residues. Germline V gene sequence: CDR1 MNHEY, CDR2 SVGAGI. The V and J ends lost 2 bases and 4 bases respectively, with 5 bases between them. The CDR3 coding sequence is TGTGCCAGCAGTTACGGCGCCACCGGGGAGCTGTTTTTT. Encoded protein: CASSYGATGELFF.

V usage is TRBV5-6 and J usage is TRBJ2-5; D is undetermined. V was shortened by 4 bases and J by 7 bases, with 14 bases between the two germline ends. The CDR3 runs to 13 residues. The germline V gene has CDR1 SGHDT and CDR2 YYEEEE. CDR3 protein: CASSPDGPGTQYF. CDR3 bases: TGTGCCAGCAGCCCGGACGGCCCCGGGACCCAGTACTTC. The full variable domain, rest sourced from reference TRBV5-6 and TRBJ2-5, is DAGVTQSPTHLIKTRGQQVTLRCSPKSGHDTVSWYQQALGQGPQFIFQYYEEEERQRGNFPDRFSGHQFPNYSSELNVNALLLGDSALYLCASSPDGPGTQYFGPGTRLLVL.

The J gene is TRBJ2-3, the V gene TRBV7-9; D ambiguous. CDR1 and CDR2 (germline): SEHNR, FQNEAQ (reference sequence). The CDR3 is 12 amino acids. V lost 5 bases, J lost 0 bases, and 3 bases lay in between. CDR3 in DNA: TGTGCCAGCAGCGGCAGCACAGATACGCAGTATTTT. Residues: CASSGSTDTQYF.

This clone was counted a single time. V is TRBV18 and J is TRBJ1-6, with unresolved D. Germline V gene lookup returns CDR1 KGHSH and CDR2 LQKENI. The ends were cut back, 2 bases at V and 3 bases at J, with 5 bases in the middle. The CDR3 extends over 14 amino acids. The CDR3 region is CASSPGSYNSPLHF. For the CDR3, the DNA is TGTGCCAGCTCACCAGGGAGCTATAATTCACCCCTCCACTTT.

The CDR3 DNA reads TGTGCCAGCAGTTTTCAGGGGAATGAAAAACTGTTTTTT. Protein product: CASSFQGNEKLFF. The rearrangement joins TRBV12-3 or TRBV12-4 to TRBJ1-4; tentatively, D is TRBD1 (6 bases). V lost 3 bases and J 5 bases, leaving 7 bases between the germline ends. CDR3 size: 13 residues.

The V call is TRBV4-1, the J call TRBJ2-6; D might be TRBD2 (5 bases). Per the germline V gene, CDR1 is MGHRA and CDR2 is YSYEKL. V lost 0 bases to trimming and J lost 1 base, with 10 bases between them. The CDR3 is 17 residues long. In DNA, the CDR3 is TGCGCCAGCAGCCAAGATAAGAGGGTTTCTGGGGCCAACGTCCTGACTTTC. The encoded protein is CASSQDKRVSGANVLTF.